This record covers a single T cell receptor (beta chain). Antigen: not known. Primers for the PCR totalled 60 Vbeta and 13 Jbeta. Data came from immunoSEQ multiplex PCR; TCRdb stores just in-frame clones and leaves some out. The sample holds more than 90,000 clones, about 80% seen once. These data originate in a study of cytomegalovirus exposure and HLA in healthy donors. Study-wide points: Prediction of most subjects' HLA-A and HLA-B alleles by TCR beta sequences was reportedly accurate.

The TCR comes from a middle-aged man in good health and CMV-seropositive. Material: PBMCs.

CDR3: CASSLANYGYTF. The CDR3 DNA follows: TGTGCCAGCAGCTTGGCAAACTATGGCTACACCTTC. J is TRBJ1-2 and V is TRBV5-8; D uncertain. Germline CDR1 SGHTS, CDR2 YDEGEE. The CDR3 is 12 residues long. Trimming removed 0 bases at V and 2 bases at J, with 2 bases between.